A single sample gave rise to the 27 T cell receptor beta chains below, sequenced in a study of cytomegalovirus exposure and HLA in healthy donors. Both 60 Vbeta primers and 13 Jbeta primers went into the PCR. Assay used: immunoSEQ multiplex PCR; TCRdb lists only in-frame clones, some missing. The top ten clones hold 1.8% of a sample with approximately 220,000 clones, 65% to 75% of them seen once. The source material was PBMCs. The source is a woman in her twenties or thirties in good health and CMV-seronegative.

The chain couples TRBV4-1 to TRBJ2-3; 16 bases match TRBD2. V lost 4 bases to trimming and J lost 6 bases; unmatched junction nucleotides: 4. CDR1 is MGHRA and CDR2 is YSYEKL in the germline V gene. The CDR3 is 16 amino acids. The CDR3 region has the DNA TGCGCCAGCAGCCCGGGACTAGCGGGAGGGTGGGATACGCAGTATTTT. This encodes CASSPGLAGGWDTQYF.

The DNA of the CDR3 is TGTGCCAGTAGGCCGACAGAGGACTATGGCTACACCTTC. Its protein is CASRPTEDYGYTF. The chain has TRBV19 and TRBJ1-2, with D tentatively TRBD1 (5 bases). V lost 6 bases to trimming and J lost 3 bases, with 11 bases between them. This CDR3 region has 13 residues. Germline CDR1 is LNHDA and CDR2 is SQIVND (reference sequence).

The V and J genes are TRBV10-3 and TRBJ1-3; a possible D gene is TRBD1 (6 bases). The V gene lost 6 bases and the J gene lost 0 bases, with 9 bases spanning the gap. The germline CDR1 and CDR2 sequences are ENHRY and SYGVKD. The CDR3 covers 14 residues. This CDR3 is CAIRGTTSGNTIYF. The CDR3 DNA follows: TGTGCCATCAGAGGGACAACCTCTGGAAACACCATATATTTT.

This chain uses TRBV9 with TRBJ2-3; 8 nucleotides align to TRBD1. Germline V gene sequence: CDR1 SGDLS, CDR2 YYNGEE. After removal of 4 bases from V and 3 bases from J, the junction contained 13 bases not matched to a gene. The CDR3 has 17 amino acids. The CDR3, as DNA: TGTGCCAGCAGCCTCACACCGGGTGGACAGGGTACAGATACGCAGTATTTT. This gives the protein CASSLTPGGQGTDTQYF. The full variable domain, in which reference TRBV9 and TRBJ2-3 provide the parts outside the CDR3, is DSGVTQTPKHLITATGQRVTLRCSPRSGDLSVYWYQQSLDQGLQFLIQYYNGEERAKGNILERFSAQQFPDLHSELNLSSLELGDSALYFCASSLTPGGQGTDTQYFGPGTRLTVL.

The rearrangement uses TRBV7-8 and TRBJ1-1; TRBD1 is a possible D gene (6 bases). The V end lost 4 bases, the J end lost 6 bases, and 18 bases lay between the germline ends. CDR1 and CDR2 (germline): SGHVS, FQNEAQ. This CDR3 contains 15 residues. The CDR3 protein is CASSSGGALTAEAFF. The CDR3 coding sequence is TGTGCCAGCAGCTCCGGGGGGGCCCTTACGGCTGAAGCTTTCTTT.

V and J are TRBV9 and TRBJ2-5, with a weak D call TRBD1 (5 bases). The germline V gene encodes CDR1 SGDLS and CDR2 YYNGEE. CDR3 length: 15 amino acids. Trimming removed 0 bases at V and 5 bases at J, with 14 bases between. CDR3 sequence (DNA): TGTGCCAGCAGCGTAGCTACAGCAGGGCAGGAGACCCAGTACTTC. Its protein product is CASSVATAGQETQYF.

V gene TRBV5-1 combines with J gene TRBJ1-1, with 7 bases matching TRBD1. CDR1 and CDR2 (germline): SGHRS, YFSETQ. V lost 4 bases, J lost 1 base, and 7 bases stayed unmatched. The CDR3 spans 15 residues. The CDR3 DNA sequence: TGCGCCAGCAGCCCGGGGGACAGCTCGAACACTGAAGCTTTCTTT. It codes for CASSPGDSSNTEAFF.

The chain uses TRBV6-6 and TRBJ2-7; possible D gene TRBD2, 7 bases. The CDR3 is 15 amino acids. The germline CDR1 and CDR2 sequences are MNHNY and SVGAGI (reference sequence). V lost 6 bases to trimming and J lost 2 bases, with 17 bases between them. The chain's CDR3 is CASRTKQGLPYEQYF. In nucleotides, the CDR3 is TGTGCCAGCAGAACTAAACAGGGACTACCCTACGAGCAGTACTTC.

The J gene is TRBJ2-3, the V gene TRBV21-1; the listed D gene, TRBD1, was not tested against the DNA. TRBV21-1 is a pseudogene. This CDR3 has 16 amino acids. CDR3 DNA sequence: TGTGCCAGCAGCAAAAAGGGACAGCCCCGGGGAGATACGCAGTATTTT. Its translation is CASSKKGQPRGDTQYF.

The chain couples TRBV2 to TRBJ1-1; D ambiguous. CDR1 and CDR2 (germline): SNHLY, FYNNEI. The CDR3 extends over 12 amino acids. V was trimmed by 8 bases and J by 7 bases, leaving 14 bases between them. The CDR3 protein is CASCGGGVEAFF. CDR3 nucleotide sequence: TGTGCCAGCTGTGGAGGCGGAGTTGAAGCTTTCTTT.

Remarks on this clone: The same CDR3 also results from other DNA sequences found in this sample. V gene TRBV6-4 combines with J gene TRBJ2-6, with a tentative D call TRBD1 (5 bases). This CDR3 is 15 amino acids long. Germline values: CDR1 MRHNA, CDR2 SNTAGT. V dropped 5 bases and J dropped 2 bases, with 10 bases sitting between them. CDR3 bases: TGTGCCAGCAGTCCTCAGGGAACTGGGGCCAACGTCCTGACTTTC. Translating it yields CASSPQGTGANVLTF.

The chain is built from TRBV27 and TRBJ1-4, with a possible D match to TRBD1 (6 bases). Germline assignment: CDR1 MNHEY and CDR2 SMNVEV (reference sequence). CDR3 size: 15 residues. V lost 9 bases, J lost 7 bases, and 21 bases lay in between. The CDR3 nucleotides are TGTGCCAGTTCCTCCGGGGGGCTGGGAGGTGAAAAACTGTTTTTT. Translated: CASSSGGLGGEKLFF.

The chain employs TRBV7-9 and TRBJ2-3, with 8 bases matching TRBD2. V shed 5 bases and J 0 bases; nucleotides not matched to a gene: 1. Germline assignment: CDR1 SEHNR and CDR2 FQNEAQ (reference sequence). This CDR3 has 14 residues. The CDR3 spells CASSASGSTDTQYF. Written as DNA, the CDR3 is TGTGCCAGCAGCGCTAGCGGGAGCACAGATACGCAGTATTTT.

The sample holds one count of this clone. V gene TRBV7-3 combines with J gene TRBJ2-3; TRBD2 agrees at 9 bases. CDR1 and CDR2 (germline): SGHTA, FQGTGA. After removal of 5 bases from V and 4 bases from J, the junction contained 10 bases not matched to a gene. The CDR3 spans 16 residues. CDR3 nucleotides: TGTGCCAGCAGCCAAGACGGTGCTAGCGGGGCAGATACGCAGTATTTT. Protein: CASSQDGASGADTQYF.

CDR3: CASLGGLAPMNTEAFF. The CDR3 coding sequence is TGTGCCAGCTTGGGGGGGCTTGCCCCCATGAACACTGAAGCTTTCTTT. This chain joins TRBV18 and TRBJ1-1; the D gene is possibly TRBD1 (6 bases). This CDR3 is built from 16 residues. From germline, CDR1 is KGHSH and CDR2 LQKENI. The V end was cut by 7 bases, the J end by 0 bases, with 18 bases between.

This chain's CDR3 is CASSPRGPYEQYF. The CDR3 nucleotides are TGTGCCAGCAGCCCCAGGGGGCCCTACGAGCAGTACTTC. The J gene is TRBJ2-7, the V gene TRBV7-3; 8 bases map to TRBD1. V shed 5 bases and J 2 bases; nucleotides not matched to a gene: 2. This CDR3 spans 13 amino acids. Germline V CDR1 and CDR2: SGHTA, FQGTGA.

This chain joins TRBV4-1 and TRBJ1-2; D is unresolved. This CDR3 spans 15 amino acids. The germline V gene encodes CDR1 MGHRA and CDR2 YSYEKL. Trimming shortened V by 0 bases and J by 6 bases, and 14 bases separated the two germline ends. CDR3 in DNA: TGCGCCAGCAGCCAAGACCGGGTCCTAAGCAATGGCTACACCTTC. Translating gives CASSQDRVLSNGYTF.

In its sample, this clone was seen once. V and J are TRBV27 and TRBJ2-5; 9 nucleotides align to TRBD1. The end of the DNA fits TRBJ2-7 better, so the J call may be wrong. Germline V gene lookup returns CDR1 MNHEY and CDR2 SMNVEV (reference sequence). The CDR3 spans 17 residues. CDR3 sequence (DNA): TGTGCCAGCAGTTTATCGATTCGGACAGGGGTATCCTACGAGCAGTACTTC. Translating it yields CASSLSIRTGVSYEQYF.

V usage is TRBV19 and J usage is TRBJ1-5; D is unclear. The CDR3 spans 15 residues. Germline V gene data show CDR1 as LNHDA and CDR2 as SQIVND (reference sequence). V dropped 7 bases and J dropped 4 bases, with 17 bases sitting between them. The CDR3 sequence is CASTFLGRVNQPQHF. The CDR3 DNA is TGTGCCAGTACCTTCCTCGGGCGGGTGAATCAGCCCCAGCATTTT.

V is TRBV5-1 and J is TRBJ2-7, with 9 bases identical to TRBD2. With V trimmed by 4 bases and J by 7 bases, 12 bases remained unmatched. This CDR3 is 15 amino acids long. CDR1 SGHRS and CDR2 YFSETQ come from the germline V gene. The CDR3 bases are TGCGCCAGCAGCCCGGGGATAGCGGGAGCTTGGGAGCAGTACTTC. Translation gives CASSPGIAGAWEQYF.

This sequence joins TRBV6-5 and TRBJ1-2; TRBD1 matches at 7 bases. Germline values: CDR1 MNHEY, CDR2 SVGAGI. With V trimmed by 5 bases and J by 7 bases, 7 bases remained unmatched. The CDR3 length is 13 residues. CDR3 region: CASSGKGASGYTF. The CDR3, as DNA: TGTGCCAGCAGTGGCAAGGGGGCATCTGGCTACACCTTC.

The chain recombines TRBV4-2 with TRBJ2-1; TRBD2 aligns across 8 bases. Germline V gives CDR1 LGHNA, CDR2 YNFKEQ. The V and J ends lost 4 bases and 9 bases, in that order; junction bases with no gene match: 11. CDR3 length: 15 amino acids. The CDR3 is CASSLPNVAGLEQFF. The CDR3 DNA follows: TGTGCCAGCAGCCTCCCGAACGTAGCGGGACTTGAGCAGTTCTTC.

The CDR3 DNA sequence: TGTGCCAGCAGCTTGGGTGGAGACAATGAGCAGTTCTTC. The encoded protein is CASSLGGDNEQFF. The V gene is TRBV5-5, the J gene TRBJ2-1; D gene unclear. The V and J ends lost 0 bases and 5 bases respectively, with 6 bases between them. The CDR3 totals 13 residues. Germline CDR1 is SGHKS and CDR2 is YYEKEE (reference sequence).

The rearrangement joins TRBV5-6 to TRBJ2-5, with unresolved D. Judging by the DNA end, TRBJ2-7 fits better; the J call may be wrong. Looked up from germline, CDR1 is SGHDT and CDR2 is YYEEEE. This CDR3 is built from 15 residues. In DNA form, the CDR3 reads TGTGCCAGCAGCTTGGCTCGGGTCGAAGTCTACGAGCAGTACTTC. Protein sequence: CASSLARVEVYEQYF.

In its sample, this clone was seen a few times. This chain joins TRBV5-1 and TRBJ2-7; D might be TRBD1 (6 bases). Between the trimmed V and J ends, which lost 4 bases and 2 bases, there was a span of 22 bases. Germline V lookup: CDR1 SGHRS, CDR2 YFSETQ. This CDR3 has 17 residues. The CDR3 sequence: CASSPNFGGGMAYEQYF. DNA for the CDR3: TGCGCCAGCAGCCCAAACTTTGGGGGCGGAATGGCCTACGAGCAGTACTTC.

The CDR3 region is CASLSTQYF. CDR3 sequence (DNA): TGTGCCAGCCTCTCTACGCAGTATTTT. The genes are TRBV6-4 and TRBJ2-3; no clear D gene. CDR3 length: 9 residues. Germline V CDR1 and CDR2: MRHNA, SNTAGT. V lost 8 bases, J lost 8 bases, and 5 bases lay in between.

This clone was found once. CDR3 loop: CASSHRARGMADTQYF. The CDR3 bases are TGTGCCAGCAGTCATCGGGCGAGGGGGATGGCAGATACGCAGTATTTT. The chain recombines TRBV27 with TRBJ2-3; D perhaps matches TRBD1 (6 bases). The CDR3 is made up of 16 amino acids. Germline-derived CDR1 and CDR2 are MNHEY and SMNVEV (reference sequence). Trimming cost V 5 bases and J 4 bases, with 19 bases left between them.